This TCR beta chain was captured by sequencing in a study of Graves' ophthalmopathy and Graves' hyperthyroidism. Study outcomes and limitations: Blood also held most thyroid clonotypes expanded above 0.001 frequency.

Active ophthalmopathy (CAS at least 3, NOSPECS at least 4), lasting under 3 months. 8.5 to 10 ml of fresh blood yielded the PBMCs by density gradient. The study amplified TCR beta CDR3 regions using RNA transcripts. HTBI primers were employed in first-round RT-PCR, then a second-round multiplex PCR followed. TCRdb reprocessed the multiplex PCR reads via MiXCR and lists one record per CDR3 protein. The profile shows approximately 150,000 distinct CDR3 sequences, roughly 36% of them singletons. With respect to this clonotype: Antigen: not known.

Germline values: CDR1 MNHEY, CDR2 SMNVEV (reference sequence). Trimming removed 3 bases from V and 5 bases from J; junction bases left unmatched: 6. This CDR3 is built from 15 residues. The V call is TRBV27, the J call TRBJ2-5, with 10 bases identical to TRBD1. The TCR comes from a young man with Graves' ophthalmopathy. The sample consisted of peripheral blood. The chain's CDR3 is CASSFTGTGAETQYF. In nucleotides, the CDR3 is TGTGCCAGCAGTTTTACCGGGACAGGGGCCGAGACCCAGTACTTC.